This note documents a single TCR beta chain sequence. It has no known antigen specificity. Within one base of it there is no much larger clone, and no base qualities were kept. Donors were a few dozen systemically healthy Caucasian individuals from Russia aged roughly 6 to 90 years. Each donor gave approximately 10 milliliters of peripheral blood, collected into EDTA-treated Vacutainer tubes. Ficoll-Paque density-gradient centrifugation was used to isolate PBMCs, with at least 6 million obtained per sample. Total RNA was extracted from PBMCs with Trizol reagent, with at least 6 micrograms obtained per sample. Naive CD45RAhigh/CD27high T cell percentages were measured by flow cytometry on a PBMC aliquot from every donor. These data come from a study of blood T cells in healthy people across ages (dated by TCRdb to 2014 to 2015). Regarding the research as a whole: Template switching captured roughly one uniquely barcoded TCR beta cDNA molecule per two T cells in model experiments. The study measured age-related changes in TCR beta repertoire diversity using deep sequencing normalized with unique cDNA molecular identifiers. Two additional independent replicas of 1 million unique cDNA reads from the same blood draw were analyzed for two donors (one aged 18 to 30 and one aged 80 or older). Donors were grouped into four age groups: young (average about 15 years), middle-aged (roughly 37), aged (around 60) and long-lived (over 80).

V lost 6 bases and J lost 8 bases; the stretch between them is 10 bases long. Reading from cysteine to phenylalanine, the CDR3 counts 12 amino acids. Only CDR3 DNA is held: 36 bases, read in frame from base 1. From the germline V gene, CDR1 is MNHNS and CDR2 is SASEGT. Broad study findings and their caveats: Compared with the aged group, the long-lived group had more naive CD4+ T cells, fewer expanded clones and increased TCR diversity, a pattern suggesting age selection. Observed TCR beta diversity correlated strongly with the percentage of naive T cells measured by flow cytometry. Bulk unsorted PBMC profiling prevented conclusive comparison of naive and antigen-experienced compartments. Total diversity estimates from one million sequenced T cells were considered lower bounds and underestimates. As age increased, observed TCR beta diversity per million T cells dropped in a roughly linear way, and a significant reduction was already evident by age about 36. The CMV infection status of donors was not known, potentially confounding age-related changes in expanded clonotypes.

Library generation was performed with 5' RACE. TCRdb records Illumina HiSeq 2500 as the sequencer. A second PCR of roughly 6 to 12 cycles was run with a J-beta primer mix and a sample-barcoded 5' primer. A unique molecular identifier was introduced onto each TCR beta cDNA molecule by a template-switch 5' adaptor carrying 12 random nucleotides. Each sample yielded at least 2.5 million CDR3-containing paired-end reads. The Mint cDNA synthesis kit, primed by a TRBC-specific oligonucleotide, was used to synthesize first-strand cDNA from all RNA. All cDNA was treated with uracil-DNA glycosylase and then went through a first 18-cycle PCR with the universal primers M1SS and BC2_uni_R. On the authors' methods: Normalization of each sample was performed by random selection of 1 million high-quality reads, each carrying a distinct molecular identifier. Instead of being binned into consensus sequences, reads that shared molecular identifiers were thrown out. MiTCR, set to a Q25 quality threshold and the strictest error-elimination algorithm, was used for CDR3 identification, clonotype clustering and error correction. Lower-bound total TCR beta diversity was estimated with a nonparametric unseen species model using Euler transformation. In TCRdb, the public reads were trimmed at Q25 with fastp and aligned with MiXCR, with productive beta chains retained. Entries that share a CDR3 protein sequence are merged under the most common genes and DNA. The authors' filters were not applied to this entry. A total of around 780,000 distinct CDR3 sequences appear in this sample, 20% to 30% of them only once. The ten biggest clones cover around 2.9% of the sample.

The same sample was also used in a study of T cells of mothers and their children. Drawing on the second study: Nine systemically healthy Caucasian individuals served as donors, namely three mothers together with their six children. cDNA synthesis consumed the entire amount of extracted RNA, loaded at 1.5 ug RNA in each 15 ul reaction. In the second PCR, sample barcodes and 2-4 random nucleotides were introduced via the M1S primer. Each mother yielded over 9.5 million TCR beta CDR3 reads and each child 3 million to 3.5 million reads. Thymic selection shapes the output of TCR recombination in a similar way in related and unrelated pairs, and inherited differences have a minor effect. Related mother-child pairs always showed normalized repertoire overlap that was slightly higher than in unrelated mother-child pairs, though the difference was never significant. No persistent microchimeric T cell clones were found, with a detection sensitivity of approximately 100 clones per million clonotypes. The study used deep NGS to compare TCR beta repertoires of mothers and children, seeking features distinguishing related mother-child pairs from unrelated individuals. On average, the children were roughly 10 +/- 4 years old, while the mothers were roughly 36 +/- 4 years old. Libraries were sequenced on Illumina HiSeq 2000 with 100+100 nt paired-end reads after adapter ligation with NEBNext reagents. Mother and child libraries were prepared a month apart and sequenced in separate runs to prevent cross-contamination. For each donor, somewhere between roughly 500,000 and 2,100,000 distinct TCR beta clonotypes were identified. Naive TCR beta clonotypes were estimated from low-frequency clonotypes matched to each donor's FACS-determined naive share, without sorting.

The sequenced sample was blood. The receptor chain draws on TRBV6-1 and TRBJ1-4, with the D gene too uncertain to name. This sequence was found in a boy between 10 and 17 years old in good health. The CDR3 in this case is CASRAPSEKLFF. The nucleotides are TGTGCCAGCAGGGCTCCGAGCGAAAAACTGTTTTTT.